The TCR beta chain described here comes from a study of identical twins. General observations from the study: The conclusions drew on cross-sectional statistical analysis instead of tracking the same donors. The models systematically underestimated how much out-of-frame TCR alpha was shared in monozygotic twins.

This clonotype has more than one count but fewer than ten. Its antigen is not identified. TCRdb reanalysed the 5' RACE reads using MiXCR and keeps one entry per CDR3 protein. The table has fewer than 550,000 distinct CDR3 sequences, about 13% seen once. CDR3 length: 11 amino acids. V lost 2 bases, J lost 7 bases, and 9 bases lay in between. From germline, CDR1 is SQVTM and CDR2 ANQGSEA. These data are also associated with another study on yellow fever vaccine responses in identical twins. From that report: Reported findings indicate that twins' vaccine T cell responses seemed partially convergent, partially personalized.

Sequences were obtained from CD4+ T cells sorted from blood. The source is a woman between 18 and 30 years old in good health. V usage is TRBV29-1 and J usage is TRBJ2-7; D is ambiguous. CDR3 sequence (DNA): TGCAGCGTTGAATATGTGGGGGAGCAGTACTTC. It is translated as CSVEYVGEQYF.